Sequencing of this TCR beta chain was carried out in a study of blood T cell repertoires in COVID-19 (dated by TCRdb to the early 2020s). In terms of the full investigation: Samples covering the acute and convalescent phases of COVID-19 were provided by collaborators in the United States, Italy and Spain. The material from the prospective study consisted of cDNA or gDNA derived from T cells, B-cell-depleted T cells, or PBMCs. Subjects who had been exposed to COVID-19, were actively infected with it, or had recovered from it provided the deeply sampled blood TCRbeta repertoires that made up the dataset. A freely available public database, intended as a resource for researchers studying the immune response to SARS-CoV-2, is where the repertoires were released. The samples were drawn from the first 160 participants of the ongoing ImmuneRACE study and from 1,254 subjects provided by 6 global collaborators. A de-identified subject ID, COVID-19 status, age in years and sex were almost always included in the sample metadata. Where HLA class I and class II types were available, the types were taken from metadata supplied by the sample provider, not from assay-based typing. Study-level results and caveats: The quantity of clinical and demographic metadata differed by source and by participant and was supplied without curation.

TCRbeta CDR3 regions were amplified from genomic DNA by means of the immunoSEQ Assay, a bias-controlled multiplex PCR. On the study's bioinformatics: Within the assay, amplification of reference gene primers was used to estimate how many nucleated cells each sample contained. To quantify the absolute abundance of each unique TCRbeta CDR3 rearrangement, sequence reads were collapsed and filtered. For each sample, productive Simpson clonality was calculated as the square root of Simpson's diversity index across productive rearrangements. TCRdb re-hosts the immuneACCESS table, in-frame sequences only. Its copies lack some clones; in the studies checked, an unresolved V gene accounts for under half of them, and the cause for the rest is not known. Clonal size and the V and J genes are those of that table, whereas D and trimming came from the DNA. The sample data list 160,000 or so clones, and approximately 84% of these were observed just once. Together, the top ten hold around 1.2% of the sample.

In the prospective study, participants were roughly 18 to 90 years old, resided in fewer than 25 geographic areas of the United States, and were enrolled through a virtual design. In the prospective study, participants were assigned to cohorts based on the clinical history participants reported in a screening survey and a study questionnaire. Mobile phlebotomists in the prospective study collected whole blood, serum and a nasopharyngeal or oropharyngeal swab from every participant. Prospective study participants could optionally give additional blood draws and questionnaires over an approximately 2-month period. Before DNA extraction, prospective study blood samples were shipped either frozen or at room temperature. Notes on this clone: This clone's antigen is unknown. Per-base qualities were not stored, and no clone one base away is much larger.

Counted from cysteine to phenylalanine, this CDR3 has 12 amino acids. Solely the CDR3 DNA is kept, with 36 bases framed from the first base. V is clipped by 5 bases and J by 3 bases, and the sequence between their germline boundaries is 6 bases long. From a lookup of the germline V gene (reference sequence), CDR1 and CDR2 are SEHNR and FQNEAQ. In this chain, TRBV7-9 is recombined with TRBJ2-3, with an unclear D gene assignment. The source of this sequence is a human donor with acute COVID-19. The donor label of this sample is uncertain. The sequencing sample was made of PBMCs or T cells enriched from blood (not recorded which). The DNA reads as follows: TGTGCCAGCAGCCCGCAGACAGATACGCAGTATTTT. This translates into CASSPQTDTQYF.